This is a list of T cell receptor beta chains from one sample in a study of blood T cell repertoires in COVID-19. Sequenced by immunoSEQ multiplex PCR; TCRdb stores in-frame clones only, minus some. This table holds 120,000 or so clones, approximately 84% found once. Sequencing used peripheral blood. Every receptor here comes from a woman aged 25 to 39 who had recovered from COVID-19. Each CDR3 is given with its conserved first and last residue. The order of the fields is V gene, D gene, clone size, J gene, CDR3 DNA, CDR3 protein. D genes are given only for firm matches. Expanded clones are given a class, and other clones once, few, many or no size at all.

TRBV6-4	TRBD1	.	TRBJ1-6	TGTGCCAGCGCGGCGCGGGACAGCGATAATTCACCCCTCCACTTT	CASAARDSDNSPLHF
TRBV7-9	TRBD1	.	TRBJ1-6	TGTGCCAGCAGCTTAGACAGGGGAGGCTCACCCCTCCACTTT	CASSLDRGGSPLHF
TRBV5-1	TRBD1	.	TRBJ2-6	TGCGCCAGCAGCTCCGCCGGGACAGGGGATTCTGGGGCCAACGTCCTGACTTTC	CASSSAGTGDSGANVLTF
TRBV7-7	TRBD1	.	TRBJ2-1	TGTGCTAGCAGTCGTGACAGGGGTAATTCCAATGAGCAGTTCTTC	CASSRDRGNSNEQFF
TRBV19	TRBD2	.	TRBJ2-1	TGTGCCAGTAGTTCCGGGACTAGCGGCTACAATGAGCAGTTCTTC	CASSSGTSGYNEQFF
TRBV5-4	.	.	TRBJ2-3	TGTGCCAGCAGCTTGGGGGTCGGGACTCAATCCACAGATACGCAGTATTTT	CASSLGVGTQSTDTQYF
TRBV5-1	.	few	TRBJ2-5	TGCGCCAGCAGCTTGGGGACAGACCAAGAGACCCAGTACTTC	CASSLGTDQETQYF
TRBV11-2	TRBD1	few	TRBJ1-1	TGTGCCAGCAGCCGGACAGGGGGACGTATGGACACTGAAGCTTTCTTT	CASSRTGGRMDTEAFF
TRBV6-2/TRBV6-3	.	.	TRBJ1-6	TGTGCCAGCAGCAATACCGGGTCCTATAATTCACCCCTCCACTTT	CASSNTGSYNSPLHF
TRBV11-3	.	.	TRBJ2-1	TGTGCCAGCAGCTCAAAGAGCTCCTACAATGAGCAGTTCTTC	CASSSKSSYNEQFF
TRBV19	TRBD2	once	TRBJ2-1	TGTGCCAGTAAACGCGGCGGGCTAGCGGGAGATGAGCAGTTCTTC	CASKRGGLAGDEQFF
TRBV2	.	.	TRBJ2-5	TGTGCCAGCAGTGAAGCGCTTCCGAGGGTAGGGACCCAGTACTTC	CASSEALPRVGTQYF
TRBV5-1	.	.	TRBJ2-2	TGCGCCAGCAGCTTGGGCAGGTACAACACCGGGGAGCTGTTTTTT	CASSLGRYNTGELFF
TRBV29-1	.	.	TRBJ2-1	TGCAGCGGGAGCTCAGGGGTTCGGGATGAGCAGTTCTTC	CSGSSGVRDEQFF
TRBV6-2/TRBV6-3	.	.	TRBJ1-4	TGTGCCAGCAGCAAGACCGGGGGGGCAACTAATGAAAAACTGTTTTTT	CASSKTGGATNEKLFF
TRBV9	TRBD2	.	TRBJ2-1	TGTGCCAGCAGCGCTGAGCGGGGGGAGAACAATGAGCAGTTCTTC	CASSAERGENNEQFF
TRBV9	TRBD2	.	TRBJ2-1	TGTGCCAGCAGCGTAAGACTAGCGGACGTCAATGAGCAGTTCTTC	CASSVRLADVNEQFF
TRBV19	TRBD1	.	TRBJ1-4	TGTGCCAGTAGTATGGAGGCAAACAGGGGGCATCATGAAAAACTGTTTTTT	CASSMEANRGHHEKLFF
TRBV27	TRBD2	.	TRBJ2-5	TGTGCCAGCAGCAGTTTATCGTCCGGGACTAGCGCCCAAGAGACCCAGTACTTC	CASSSLSSGTSAQETQYF
TRBV6-5	TRBD2	.	TRBJ2-1	TGTGCCAGCAGTTACTCTGCTAGCGGCTTGGGCAATGAGCAGTTCTTC	CASSYSASGLGNEQFF
TRBV5-6	.	.	TRBJ2-1	TGTGCCAGCAGCTTGGGAATAGCCTCGAATGAGCAGTTCTTC	CASSLGIASNEQFF
TRBV15	.	.	TRBJ1-1	TGTGCCACCAGCAGAGATCGGGGTAAGGGCACTGAAGCTTTCTTT	CATSRDRGKGTEAFF
TRBV5-5	.	.	TRBJ2-6	TGTGCCAGCAGCCTAGGGGCGAGGGGGGCCAACGTCCTGACTTTC	CASSLGARGANVLTF
TRBV12-5	.	.	TRBJ2-1	TGTGCTAGTGGTTTGTCCGAGAATGAGCAGTTCTTC	CASGLSENEQFF
TRBV19	TRBD2	few	TRBJ2-2	TGTGCCACCCGGACCCGGGTAGCGGGAGGGCCAGGGGCCGGGGAGCTGTTTTTT	CATRTRVAGGPGAGELFF
TRBV4-1	.	.	TRBJ2-5	TGCGCCAGCAGCCAGCGGGACAGAGAAGTAGAGACCCAGTACTTC	CASSQRDREVETQYF
TRBV3-1/TRBV3-2	.	.	TRBJ2-5	TGTGCCAGCAGCCCGCTAGCCACGGGAGAGACCCAGTACTTC	CASSPLATGETQYF
TRBV13	TRBD2	.	TRBJ2-1	TGTGCCAGCAGCAGAGAAACTAGCGGCCCTTACAATGAGCAGTTCTTC	CASSRETSGPYNEQFF
TRBV6-5	TRBD1	.	TRBJ1-2	TGTGCCAGCAGTTACTCGTCCCGGGACAGGGGATCGAGCTACACCTTC	CASSYSSRDRGSSYTF
TRBV12-3/TRBV12-4	.	.	TRBJ2-5	TGTGCCAGCAGCCCTAGTTGGGTGACCCAGTACTTC	CASSPSWVTQYF
TRBV5-1	TRBD1	.	TRBJ2-7	TGCGCCAGCAGCCCAGGAGGGGGACAGGATTACGAGCAGTACTTC	CASSPGGGQDYEQYF
TRBV2	.	.	TRBJ2-3	TGTGCCAGCAGTGAATCCTCCCATACGCAGTATTTT	CASSESSHTQYF
TRBV6-5	.	.	TRBJ2-7	TGTGCCAGCAGTTTGGACAGATACGAGCAGTACTTC	CASSLDRYEQYF
TRBV11-2	.	.	TRBJ2-4	TGTGCCAGCAGCTCACTCGGGGGTAGCAAAAACATTCAGTACTTC	CASSSLGGSKNIQYF
TRBV6-1	TRBD1	few	TRBJ1-1	TGTGCCAGCAGTGATCGAGAGGGGGCTGCCACTGAAGCTTTCTTT	CASSDREGAATEAFF
TRBV2	.	once	TRBJ1-1	TGTGCCAGCAGTGATTTGGTCGGACAGACCATGAACACTGAAGCTTTCTTT	CASSDLVGQTMNTEAFF
TRBV7-9	TRBD1	many	TRBJ1-3	TGTGCCAGCAGCGAGAGAGGGACAGCTGGAAACACCATATATTTT	CASSERGTAGNTIYF
TRBV27	TRBD2	.	TRBJ2-7	TGTGCCAGCAGTTCGGGGACTAGCGGGGGAACCAACTACGAGCAGTACTTC	CASSSGTSGGTNYEQYF
TRBV9	.	.	TRBJ2-5	TGTGCCAGCAGCGTATGGGGGCTACAGGAGACCCAGTACTTC	CASSVWGLQETQYF
TRBV7-2	.	.	TRBJ2-3	TGTGCCAGCAGCTTATACTCAGATACGCAGTATTTT	CASSLYSDTQYF
TRBV5-6	TRBD1	few	TRBJ1-4	TGTGCCAGCAGCTTAAGACAGGGGAATGAAAAACTGTTTTTT	CASSLRQGNEKLFF
TRBV3-1/TRBV3-2	.	.	TRBJ1-2	TGTGCCAGCAGCCAAGGCAGGGTCCGCTATGGCTACACCTTC	CASSQGRVRYGYTF
TRBV19	TRBD1	.	TRBJ2-7	TGTGCCAGTAGTCAACCCGGGACAGCCCCTTTCTACGAGCAGTACTTC	CASSQPGTAPFYEQYF
TRBV19	.	.	TRBJ2-7	TGTGCCAGTCGGGACAACGACTACGAGCAGTACTTC	CASRDNDYEQYF
TRBV19	.	.	TRBJ2-1	TGTGCCAGTAGTGGTCAGCGCCCTGAGGATGAGCAGTTCTTC	CASSGQRPEDEQFF
TRBV7-9	.	.	TRBJ1-1	TGTGCCAGCAGCTTAGTCGAGGGCCAAAACACTGAAGCTTTCTTT	CASSLVEGQNTEAFF
TRBV5-1	TRBD2	.	TRBJ2-7	TGCGCCAGCGACACCGGGACTAGCGGGGGGGCCGGGTACGAGCAGTACTTC	CASDTGTSGGAGYEQYF
TRBV5-1	TRBD1	.	TRBJ1-2	TGCGCCAGCAGCTTGAAGGGAGAACAGGGGTATCTCGCTAACTATGGCTACACCTTC	CASSLKGEQGYLANYGYTF
TRBV5-1	.	few	TRBJ1-2	TGCGCCAGCAGCTTGGGGTCAGGGCTTCCTTATGATGGCTACACCTTC	CASSLGSGLPYDGYTF
TRBV4-1	.	.	TRBJ2-2	TGCGCCAGCAGGGCAGGGTTTTTGACCGGGGAGCTGTTTTTT	CASRAGFLTGELFF
TRBV2	.	.	TRBJ1-5	TGTGCCAGCAGTGTACAGGGCAGAAGCAATCAGCCCCAGCATTTT	CASSVQGRSNQPQHF
TRBV5-1	.	.	TRBJ2-1	TGCGCCAGCAGCTCTCGGGGGGCCCCCTACAATGAGCAGTTCTTC	CASSSRGAPYNEQFF
TRBV5-1	.	.	TRBJ2-7	TGCGCCAGTAGTTCAGTCGGGGGAATGGACGAGCAGTACTTC	CASSSVGGMDEQYF